Sequencing of this T cell receptor (beta chain) was carried out in a study of T-cell memory formation after mild COVID-19. Germline V lookup: CDR1 LGHDT, CDR2 YNNKEL (reference sequence). Trimming cost V 3 bases and J 3 bases; bases outside gene matches: 7. This CDR3 has 16 residues. TCRdb re-called the 5' RACE reads with MiXCR, one entry per CDR3 protein. The repertoire consists of under 600,000 distinct CDR3 sequences, with less than 25% occurring once and the leading ten covering about 8.2%. This rearrangement joins TRBV3-1 to TRBJ2-3; 9 positions agree with TRBD1. The source material was PBMCs or a T cell subset sorted from them (not recorded which). This sequence was found in an adult woman who had mild COVID-19 (a few samples of this study predate the infection). Cell type and time point are not known. The CDR3 loop is CASSHGQGWVTDTQYF. The DNA of the CDR3 is TGTGCCAGCAGCCATGGACAGGGGTGGGTTACAGATACGCAGTATTTT.